This T cell receptor beta chain was found in a study of blood T cells in healthy people across ages (dated by TCRdb to between 2014 and 2017). For the study in its entirety: In model experiments, template switching captured about one uniquely barcoded TCR beta cDNA molecule for every two T cells. Age-related changes in TCR beta repertoire diversity were measured in the study by deep sequencing normalized with unique cDNA molecular identifiers. The donors were divided into four age groups: young (average roughly 17 years), middle-aged (around 37), aged (about 60) and long-lived (nearly 85). The study analyzed two additional independent replicas of 1 million unique cDNA reads from the same blood draw for two donors, one aged 18 to 30 and one aged 80 or older.

Study-wide findings and limitations: Conclusive comparison of naive and antigen-experienced compartments was prevented by the profiling of bulk unsorted PBMCs. The CMV infection status of donors was not known, potentially confounding age-related changes in expanded clonotypes. There was a strong correlation between observed TCR beta diversity and the percentage of naive T cells measured by flow cytometry. Compared with the aged group, more naive CD4+ T cells, fewer expanded clones and increased TCR diversity were shown by the long-lived group, suggesting age selection. As age increased, observed TCR beta diversity per million T cells dropped in a roughly linear way, and a significant reduction was already evident by age approximately 40. Estimates of total diversity from one million sequenced T cells were regarded as lower bounds and underestimates.

To note about this clonotype: Its target antigen remains unknown. Base qualities were left out, and no much larger clone turns up one base away.

Receptor libraries were prepared by 5' RACE. This sample was sequenced with an Illumina HiSeq 2500. A second PCR of roughly 7 to 12 cycles was performed with a sample-barcoded 5' primer and a J-beta primer mix. A template-switch 5' adaptor carrying 12 random nucleotides introduced a unique molecular identifier onto each TCR beta cDNA molecule. At least 2.5 million CDR3-containing paired-end reads were obtained from each sample. First-strand cDNA synthesis was performed from all RNA using the Mint cDNA synthesis kit, with priming by a TRBC-specific oligonucleotide. After uracil-DNA glycosylase treatment, a first 18-cycle PCR used universal primers M1SS and BC2_uni_R on all cDNA. In the source study's methods: Normalization of each sample was performed by random selection of 1 million high-quality reads, each carrying a distinct molecular identifier. Reads sharing molecular identifiers were discarded rather than binned into consensus sequences. CDR3 identification, clonotype clustering and error correction used MiTCR with a Q25 quality threshold and the strictest error-elimination algorithm. Lower-bound total TCR beta diversity was estimated with a nonparametric unseen species model using Euler transformation. The public reads were reprocessed in TCRdb via fastp at Q25 and MiXCR, keeping in-frame beta chains. Rows are unified per CDR3 protein, each entry keeping the most common DNA and genes. The V and J calls shown here were made by TCRdb, not taken from the authors' results. The sample table lists 1 million or so distinct CDR3 sequences, under 30% of them with a count of one. The ten largest clones capture less than 0.85% of the sample.

The donors were some 39 Caucasian individuals from Russia, aged roughly 6 to 100 years, who were systemically healthy. Each donor gave about 9.7 milliliters of peripheral blood, drawn into EDTA-treated Vacutainer tubes. Ficoll-Paque density-gradient centrifugation was used to isolate PBMCs, with at least 7 million per sample. Total RNA, at least 6 micrograms per sample, was extracted from PBMCs with Trizol reagent. Naive CD45RAhigh/CD27high T cell percentages were measured by flow cytometry on a PBMC aliquot from every donor. This sample also appeared in a second study, on T cells of mothers and their children. The second study also describes: Donors were nine systemically healthy Caucasian individuals: three mothers and their six children. cDNA synthesis used all of the extracted RNA, with roughly 1.5 ug of RNA in each 15 ul reaction. In the second PCR, the M1S primer added sample barcodes and 2-4 random nucleotides. More than 9 million TCR beta CDR3 reads were obtained from each mother, and several million reads were obtained from each child. In both related and unrelated pairs, thymic selection shapes the output of TCR recombination in a similar way, with inherited differences having only a minor effect. Normalized repertoire overlap was always slightly but never significantly higher in related than unrelated mother-child pairs. Persistent microchimeric T cell clones were not detected, at a sensitivity of about 100 clones per million clonotypes. In the study, deep NGS was used to compare the TCR beta repertoires of mothers and children, and features distinguishing related mother-child pairs from unrelated individuals were sought. Mothers averaged roughly 36 +/- 4 years of age and children averaged roughly 10 +/- 4 years. Libraries were sequenced on Illumina HiSeq 2000 with 100+100 nt paired-end reads after adapter ligation with NEBNext reagents. To avoid cross-contamination, the mother libraries and the child libraries were prepared a month apart and sequenced in separate runs. For each donor, between 500,000 and 2,000,000 distinct TCR beta clonotypes were identified. Naive TCR beta clonotypes were estimated from low-frequency clonotypes matched to each donor's FACS-determined naive share, without sorting.

Sample: blood. The receptor was derived from a girl between 2 and 10 years old in good health.

CDR3 protein: CSGSGAVRDEQFF. The DNA sequence reads TGCAGCGGTTCAGGTGCTGTTCGTGATGAGCAGTTCTTC. The chain is assembled from TRBV29-1 and TRBJ2-1; no D gene call is confident. Relative to germline, V is 7 bases shorter and J is 8 bases shorter, with 18 bases between their ends. Including cysteine and phenylalanine, the CDR3 has 13 amino acids. Only the CDR3 DNA stays, 39 bases, in frame from base 1. For CDR1 and CDR2, the germline V gene lists SQVTM and ANQGSEA.